This T cell receptor beta chain was captured in a study of cytomegalovirus exposure and HLA in healthy donors. Primers for the PCR totalled 60 Vbeta and 13 Jbeta. The data were produced by immunoSEQ multiplex PCR, yet TCRdb's version contains in-frame clones alone and is incomplete. The sample has about 160,000 clones; 60% to 85% are singletons. Overall study results and limits: An analysis was carried out at a later point. It showed that HLA-associated TCR beta chains were more clonally expanded than equally common non-associated chains. Specificity of a few CMV-associated chains for CMV antigens was verified in vitro.

The CDR3 spans 13 residues. Trimming pared 5 bases from V and 3 bases from J, leaving 8 bases between. Germline values: CDR1 LNHDA, CDR2 SQIVND (reference sequence). In regard to this clone: Its antigen is still unknown.

The rearrangement links TRBV19 to TRBJ2-1; D might be TRBD1 (5 bases). The sequenced sample consisted of PBMCs. The sequence came from a woman aged 25 to 45 in good health and CMV-seronegative. Written as DNA, the CDR3 is TGTGCCAGTAGTGTGACAGTCTACAATGAGCAGTTCTTC. This codes for CASSVTVYNEQFF. Combining the CDR3 with reference TRBV19 and TRBJ2-1 gives the whole variable domain DGGITQSPKYLFRKEGQNVTLSCEQNLNHDAMYWYRQDPGQGLRLIYYSQIVNDFQKGDIAEGYSVSREKKESFPLTVTSAQKNPTAFYLCASSVTVYNEQFFGPGTRLTVL.